Listed below are T cell receptor beta chains from one sample, sequenced in a study of early T cells in non-severe SARS-CoV-2 infection. TCRdb redid the calling of the 5' RACE reads with MiXCR, one entry per CDR3 protein. The data contain approximately 110,000 distinct CDR3 sequences, 14% to 15% of them seen just once; the ten biggest clones take up 21%. Sequenced material: whole blood. Source of these receptors: an adult who was a healthcare worker with PCR-confirmed SARS-CoV-2 infection or an uninfected control (not recorded which). Each CDR3 is given with its conserved first and last residue. The D gene is left open where the match is weak. Clone sizes are given selectively: once, few, many, or a class where the clone is expanded.

j_call v_call d_call clone_size cdr3_nt cdr3_aa
TRBJ2-2 TRBV29-1 - - TGCAGCGTTGTTATGGGCAGTACGACCGGGGAGCTGTTTTTT CSVVMGSTTGELFF
TRBJ1-6 TRBV6-1 - - TGTGCCAGCAGTGAAGCTGTTAGGCGAGGGGATTCACCCCTCCACTTT CASSEAVRRGDSPLHF
TRBJ2-1 TRBV2 - - TGTGCCAGCAGGCTACCCCCGGGGAGTGAGCAGTTCTTC CASRLPPGSEQFF
TRBJ1-2 TRBV7-9 - few TGTGCCAGCAGCTTACTCGGACAGACCCAAATGAGCGGCTACACCTTC CASSLLGQTQMSGYTF
TRBJ1-1 TRBV7-9 - few TGTGCCAGCAGCTTAGGCGGCATAAACACTGAAGCTTTCTTT CASSLGGINTEAFF
TRBJ2-2 TRBV7-3 - - TGTGCCAGCAGCTTAGGTCACAACTCCGGGGAGCTGTTTTTT CASSLGHNSGELFF
TRBJ2-7 TRBV7-6 TRBD1 few TGTGCCAGCAGCCCCGACAGGGGAAACGAGCAGTACTTC CASSPDRGNEQYF
TRBJ1-5 TRBV6-5 TRBD1 few TGTGCCAGCAGGGCGACAGGGCGCAATCAGCCCCAGCATTTT CASRATGRNQPQHF
TRBJ2-6 TRBV29-1 - - TGCAGCGCCGAGGGAGACGCTGGGGCCAACGTCCTGACTTTC CSAEGDAGANVLTF
TRBJ2-5 TRBV7-9 - once TGTGCCAGCAGCACTCTTCAAGAGACCCAGTACTTC CASSTLQETQYF
TRBJ1-1 TRBV9 - - TGTGCCAGCACCAAGACTCAGGGTGACACTGAAGCTTTCTTT CASTKTQGDTEAFF
TRBJ2-7 TRBV12-3/TRBV12-4 - - TGTGCCAGCAGCTCAACAGGGCTGGAGCAGTACTTC CASSSTGLEQYF
TRBJ2-1 TRBV2 - few TGTGCCAGCAGTCCTGCGATTAGCAGGGGTGAGCAGTTCTTC CASSPAISRGEQFF
TRBJ2-7 TRBV6-2/TRBV6-3 - few TGTGCCAGCAGCTCGAACCTCCTCCCGTTGGAGCAGTACTTC CASSSNLLPLEQYF
TRBJ1-2 TRBV5-1 - - TGCGCCAGCAGCTGGGTTCTCGGCGGCGAGAAGCGTGGCTACACCTTC CASSWVLGGEKRGYTF
TRBJ1-1 TRBV11-2 TRBD1 few TGTGCCAGCAGGAGGACAGGAAAAAACACTGAAGTTTTCTTT CASRRTGKNTEVFF
TRBJ1-2 TRBV2 - many TGTGCCGGCGGGATCGGGACTAACTATGGCTACACCTTC CAGGIGTNYGYTF
TRBJ2-7 TRBV20-1 - - TGCAGTGCTAGCGCTTTCCTGGGGCAGGCCTACGAGCAGTACTTC CSASAFLGQAYEQYF
TRBJ1-5 TRBV4-1 - many TGCGCCAGCAGCCACCGGGGGTTTAGCGATCAGCCCCAGCATTTT CASSHRGFSDQPQHF
TRBJ2-5 TRBV15 - - TGTGCCACCGGAAGGGAGAGGGGTCGGACCCAGTACTTC CATGRERGRTQYF
TRBJ2-3 TRBV11-2 TRBD1 few TGTGCCAGCAGCCCTACAGGGGGGCTTACAGATACGCAGTATTTT CASSPTGGLTDTQYF
TRBJ2-1 TRBV10-3 - - TGTGCCATCAGCGCCTCGAGCAATGAGCAGTTCTTC CAISASSNEQFF
TRBJ1-6 TRBV5-5 - few TGTGCCAGCAGCTTTGGAGGGGGTAATTCACCCCTCCACTTT CASSFGGGNSPLHF
TRBJ2-2 TRBV11-2 - many TGTGCCAGCAGCTTAGATGGGCAGGTTTCCACCGGGGAGCTGTTTTTT CASSLDGQVSTGELFF
TRBJ2-1 TRBV7-2 TRBD1 - TGTGCCAGCAGTCTTGGACAGGGGACCTACAATGAGCAGTTCTTC CASSLGQGTYNEQFF
TRBJ2-7 TRBV6-6 - - TGTGCCAGCGCCGGAGGAACCTACGAGCAGTACTTC CASAGGTYEQYF
TRBJ1-5 TRBV18 TRBD1 few TGTGCCAGCTCACCGACAGGGGTTAGCAATCAGCCCCAGCATTTT CASSPTGVSNQPQHF